This T cell receptor beta chain derives from a study of graft-versus-host responses after intestinal transplantation. In the study overall: Recipients uniformly received anti-thymocyte globulin induction, followed by tacrolimus and steroids for 2 to 4 years. Study-level results: GvH clonotypes were identified within recipient marrow, with a subset emerging first in ileum or blood. With peak circulating GvH clone levels came an association with early post-transplant HvG declines.

The assay was immunoSEQ multiplex PCR, and TCRdb's table has in-frame clones only and misses some. The data hold roughly 77,000 clones, with roughly 90% observed a single time. To note about this clone: Its target is unknown.

This CDR3 spans 10 amino acids. The ends lost 9 bases at V and 6 bases at J; junction bases unmatched: 2. The germline V gene encodes CDR1 ENHRY and CDR2 SYGVKD. The rearrangement uses TRBV10-3 and TRBJ2-7; 7 bases fit TRBD1. This clonotype originated in a human donor who received an intestinal transplant. This sample comprised unstimulated CD8+ T cells sorted from spleen or lymph node cells, obtained before intestinal transplant. CDR3 nucleotide sequence: TGTGCCATAGGGACAGTCGAGCAGTACTTC. This encodes CAIGTVEQYF.